These 25 T cell receptor beta chains came from one sample sequenced in a study of blood T cells in healthy people across ages. A second about 6 to 11 cycle PCR used barcoded and J-beta primers. MiXCR, run by TCRdb on the 5' RACE reads, gives a single entry per CDR3 protein. The sample has hundreds of thousands of distinct CDR3 sequences; over 45% are singletons. What was sequenced was blood. Receptors originate from a young man in good health.

The chain combines TRBV7-9 with TRBJ2-7; tentative D call: TRBD1 (6 bases). Germline values: CDR1 SEHNR, CDR2 FQNEAQ (reference sequence). This CDR3 has 19 amino acids. V was cut by 3 bases and J by 7 bases, with 31 bases left in between. The CDR3: CASSFPPGGQKRSYNEQYF. In DNA form, the CDR3 reads TGTGCCAGCAGCTTTCCCCCTGGGGGCCAGAAGAGGTCCTACAATGAGCAGTACTTC.

The V gene is TRBV11-2, the J gene TRBJ2-1, with D tentatively TRBD2 (6 bases). There are 14 residues in the CDR3. The germline gives CDR1 SGHAT, CDR2 FQNNGV. Trimming took off 6 bases at V and 15 bases at J, with 24 bases between the two ends. The CDR3 nucleotides read TGTGCCAGCAGTCTCGGGGGTAGCGGAACCTCGGGGTTCTTC. As protein: CASSLGGSGTSGFF.

The chain combines TRBV6-2 or TRBV6-3 with TRBJ2-1, with 12 bases that match TRBD1. The V gene's germline CDR1 is MNHEY and CDR2 SVGEGT. The ends lost 6 bases at V and 9 bases at J; junction bases unmatched: 6. This CDR3 has 14 amino acids. The CDR3 nucleotides read TGTGCCAGCAGGGGGACAGGGGGCTCTGGTGAGCAGTTCTTC. It is translated as CASRGTGGSGEQFF.

This clonotype appeared a single time. The CDR3 bases are TGCGCCAGCAGCCAAGAGTGGGAGGGGGCGGGAGGGCCTCGAGAGACCCAGTACTTC. This gives the protein CASSQEWEGAGGPRETQYF. The chain couples TRBV4-3 to TRBJ2-5; 9 nucleotides line up with TRBD2. V shed 0 bases, J shed 4 bases, and the junction held 15 bases outside the gene matches. Germline V gene lookup returns CDR1 LGHNA and CDR2 YSLEER. The CDR3 totals 19 residues.

V gene TRBV28 combines with J gene TRBJ2-7, with D perhaps matching TRBD1 or TRBD2 (5 bases each). The germline V and J ends were trimmed by 10 bases and 4 bases, with 20 bases remaining between them. The CDR3 spans 14 residues. From germline, CDR1 is MDHEN and CDR2 SYDVKM. DNA for the CDR3: TGTGCCACCACGAGGGGTCGTGGGCTTTACGAGCAGTACTTC. Its protein is CATTRGRGLYEQYF.

This chain links TRBV6-2 or TRBV6-3 with TRBJ2-7; 10 bases map to TRBD1. V dropped 7 bases and J dropped 10; count of bases not matched to a gene: 16. Germline CDR1 and CDR2: MNHEY and SVGEGT. CDR3 size: 15 residues. The CDR3 DNA sequence: TGTGCCAGCAATCATCCGGGACAGGGGAAAAACGTTCAGTACTTC. It is translated as CASNHPGQGKNVQYF.

This chain uses TRBV3-1 with TRBJ2-7, with 12 positions matching TRBD1. CDR1 and CDR2 from the germline V gene are LGHDT and YNNKEL (reference sequence). Trimming took 1 base from V and 0 from J; bases not matched to a gene: 1. The CDR3 has 16 residues. The CDR3 DNA is TGTGCCAGCAGCCAAGGGGACAGGGGGCTCTCCTACGAGCAGTACTTC. Translating it yields CASSQGDRGLSYEQYF.

This clonotype has only one observation. The chain employs TRBV13 and TRBJ2-7; a possible D gene is TRBD2 (6 bases). The germline V gene has CDR1 PRHDT and CDR2 FYEKMQ (reference sequence). The CDR3 is made up of 14 amino acids. Trimming took 8 bases from V and 4 from J, leaving 18 bases between them. Written as DNA, the CDR3 is TGTGCCAGCTCGAGGCGGGGAACGGTTTACGAGCAGTACTTC. Encoded protein: CASSRRGTVYEQYF.

J is TRBJ1-5 and V is TRBV5-1; 7 bases match TRBD1. This CDR3 region has 14 residues. J was trimmed by 5 bases and V by 4 bases; bases with no gene match: 6. CDR1 is SGHRS, CDR2 YFSETQ, per germline. CDR3 nucleotide sequence: TGCGCCAGCAGCACGACAGGGAGAGATCAGCCCCAGCATTTT. Translating it yields CASSTTGRDQPQHF.

Only a few counts were recorded for this clonotype. The chain couples TRBV6-2 or TRBV6-3 to TRBJ1-2; no reliable D call. Between the trimmed V and J ends, which lost 10 bases and 5 bases, there was a span of 17 bases. This CDR3 comprises 13 residues. CDR1 is MNHEY and CDR2 is SVGEGT in the germline V gene. CDR3 region: CATIQGGRYGYTF. Written as DNA, the CDR3 is TGTGCCACCATCCAAGGAGGGCGGTATGGCTACACCTTC.

This chain links TRBV20-1 with TRBJ2-3; a weak D match, TRBD2 (5 bases). V was trimmed by 6 bases and J by 5 bases, leaving 6 bases between them. Looked up from germline, CDR1 is DFQATT and CDR2 is SNEGSKA (reference sequence). CDR3 length equals 10 residues. CDR3 sequence: CSAEVDTQYF. The DNA for the CDR3 is TGCAGTGCGGAGGTAGATACGCAGTATTTT.

This rearrangement joins TRBV7-2 to TRBJ1-2, with D possibly TRBD1 on 5 matching bases. The CDR3 spans 12 residues. V lost 5 bases, J lost 9 bases, and 13 bases lay in between. CDR1 is SGHTA and CDR2 is FQGNSA in the germline V gene. This CDR3 is CASSPPGGSYTF. As DNA, the CDR3 is TGTGCCAGCAGCCCTCCGGGGGGAAGCTACACCTTC.

The chain links TRBV20-1 to TRBJ2-7; 12 nucleotides agree with TRBD2. V gave up 5 bases and J gave up 6 bases; unmatched junction bases: 8. Germline CDR1 reads DFQATT; CDR2 reads SNEGSKA (reference sequence). The CDR3 runs 14 residues. CDR3 in DNA: TGCAGTGCTCTTGGACTAGCGGGATATTCCGAGCAGTACTTC. It is translated as CSALGLAGYSEQYF.

The V and J genes are TRBV5-6 and TRBJ1-2, with TRBD1 as a possible D gene (6 bases). Trimming pared 6 bases from V and 4 bases from J, leaving 10 bases between. Germline V gene lookup returns CDR1 SGHDT and CDR2 YYEEEE. This CDR3 is built from 12 residues. The CDR3 here is CASTQGTYGYTF. CDR3 bases: TGTGCCAGCACCCAGGGGACCTATGGCTACACCTTC.

This clonotype was recorded a few times. The chain has TRBV12-3 or TRBV12-4 and TRBJ1-2; D not certain. The ends were cut back, 3 bases at V and 8 bases at J, with 10 bases in the middle. The CDR3 spans 12 residues. CDR3 region: CASSFGLQGYTF. The CDR3 coding sequence is TGTGCCAGCAGTTTCGGTTTACAAGGCTACACCTTC.

The J gene is TRBJ2-7, the V gene TRBV15; weak D call: TRBD1 (6 bases). This CDR3 is built from 16 residues. CDR1 is LNHNV and CDR2 is YYDKDF in the germline V gene (reference sequence). Trimming took off 3 bases at V and 0 bases at J, with 15 bases between the two ends. The CDR3, as DNA: TGTGCCACCAGCAGTATCCCCTCGACAGGCTCCTACGAGCAGTACTTC. Encoded protein: CATSSIPSTGSYEQYF.

J is TRBJ1-6 and V is TRBV12-3 or TRBV12-4; no clear D. V was trimmed by 5 bases and J by 7 bases, leaving 12 bases between them. There are 14 residues in the CDR3. CDR3 loop: CASSEDPTNSPLHF. The CDR3 DNA sequence: TGTGCCAGCAGTGAGGACCCTACCAATTCACCCCTCCACTTT.

A few counts support this clonotype. The V and J genes are TRBV3-1 and TRBJ2-7, with 8 bases aligning to TRBD1. Germline V gives CDR1 LGHDT, CDR2 YNNKEL (reference sequence). Trimming removed 5 bases from V and 0 bases from J; junction bases left unmatched: 6. The CDR3 runs 15 residues. DNA for the CDR3: TGTGCCAGCAGCGGAGGACAGGGTCCCTCCTACGAGCAGTACTTC. As protein: CASSGGQGPSYEQYF.

The rearrangement links TRBV4-3 to TRBJ1-1, with D perhaps TRBD1 (5 bases). In germline, CDR1 is LGHNA, CDR2 YSLEER. The germline V and J ends were trimmed by 0 bases and 5 bases, with 19 bases remaining between them. CDR3 length equals 17 residues. The chain's CDR3 is CASSQEYVRTYRTEAFF. In nucleotides, the CDR3 is TGCGCCAGCAGCCAAGAATACGTACGGACATATCGGACTGAAGCTTTCTTT.

The chain combines TRBV6-6 with TRBJ2-3, with TRBD2 identical over 10 bases. The V gene's germline CDR1 is MNHNY and CDR2 SVGAGI (reference sequence). The CDR3 sequence is 14 residues long. Trimming took 6 bases from V and 8 from J; bases not matched to a gene: 8. Here the CDR3 reads CASRASGGIATQYF. The CDR3, as DNA: TGTGCCAGCAGAGCTAGCGGGGGTATCGCTACGCAGTATTTT.

This clonotype was detected only a few times. This chain joins TRBV7-2 and TRBJ1-5, with D unclear. V lost 5 bases and J 5 bases, leaving 10 bases between the germline ends. The CDR3 is made up of 13 amino acids. Per germline, CDR1 SGHTA and CDR2 FQGNSA. CDR3 in amino acids: CASSRRWDQPQHF. The CDR3 DNA reads TGTGCCAGCAGCCGTCGGTGGGATCAGCCCCAGCATTTT.

This clonotype appeared many times. DNA of the CDR3: TGTGCCAGCTCACTAGCGGGGAATAATTTTAGGAATGAGCAGTTCTTC. This gives the protein CASSLAGNNFRNEQFF. The chain recombines TRBV18 with TRBJ2-1; TRBD2 aligns across 8 bases. Germline lookup yields CDR1 KGHSH and CDR2 LQKENI. The ends lost 4 bases at V and 7 bases at J; junction bases unmatched: 12. This CDR3 contains 16 residues.

The rearrangement links TRBV19 to TRBJ2-7; TRBD1 matches at 9 bases. Trimming took 9 bases from V and 2 from J; bases not matched to a gene: 8. CDR1 and CDR2 from the germline V gene are LNHDA and SQIVND (reference sequence). This CDR3 comprises 14 residues. The CDR3 region is CASQRTGGAYEQYF. The CDR3 bases are TGTGCCAGCCAGAGAACAGGGGGCGCCTACGAGCAGTACTTC.

To note about this clonotype: A junction end diverges from the germline sequence, so it may reflect a read error. The gene calls are TRBV7-2 and TRBJ2-5; D is unresolved. CDR1 SGHTA and CDR2 FQGNSA come from the germline V gene. This CDR3 is 14 amino acids long. CDR3 sequence: CASSSFRSQGTQYF. CDR3 in DNA: TGTGCCAGCAGCTCATTTAGGTCCCAAGGGACCCAGTACTTC.

V gene TRBV29-1 combines with J gene TRBJ1-2; perhaps TRBD1 as D (5 bases). The ends were cut back, 6 bases at V and 7 bases at J, with 21 bases in the middle. Germline V CDR1 and CDR2: SQVTM, ANQGSEA. This CDR3 is built from 14 residues. The CDR3 DNA follows: TGCAGCGTCGAAAAGGTCGTATGGGGACCTGGCTACACCTTC. It translates to CSVEKVVWGPGYTF. Full variable domain (outside the CDR3, taken from reference TRBV29-1 and TRBJ1-2): SAVISQKPSRDICQRGTSLTIQCQVDSQVTMMFWYRQQPGQSLTLIATANQGSEATYESGFVIDKFPISRPNLTFSTLTVSNMSPEDSSIYLCSVEKVVWGPGYTFGSGTRLTVV.